This T cell receptor beta chain is from a study of memory B cells and T cells in multiple sclerosis. Stimulus-free culture yielded autoproliferating CFSE-dim and non-proliferating CFSE-high T cells, each sequenced separately. Cultures began with roughly 5x10^7 CFSE-labeled PBMCs, unstimulated for roughly 7 days, with replicate wells pooled. The repertoire was sequenced with immunoSEQ multiplex PCR; TCRdb's copy has only in-frame clones and lacks some. The data hold 46,000 or so clones, with over 70% observed a single time. Trimming shortened V by 0 bases and J by 6 bases, and 12 bases separated the two germline ends. In germline, CDR1 is SQVTM, CDR2 ANQGSEA. The CDR3 contains 13 residues. This clone was observed a single time. Its cognate antigen is unknown.

V gene TRBV29-1 combines with J gene TRBJ2-7; tentative D call: TRBD2 (5 bases). The source of this sequence is a human donor with multiple sclerosis. Sequences were obtained from PBMCs from blood kept in culture. In nucleotides, the CDR3 is TGCAGCGTTGAAGAAAGTACGGGGTCCGAGCAGTACTTC. Translation: CSVEESTGSEQYF.